This entry features one T cell receptor (beta chain) sequence. The data derive from a study of blood T cell repertoires in COVID-19. Study context: Samples taken during acute and convalescent COVID-19 were collected in the United States, Italy and Spain. PBMCs, B-cell-depleted T cells, or T cells provided the cDNA or gDNA that made up the material.

The CDR3 totals 15 residues. Per the germline V gene, CDR1 is MNHEY and CDR2 is SVGAGI. Trimming at V came to 6 bases and at J to 2 bases, leaving 6 bases not matched to a gene. In the original analysis: Cell counts per sample came from amplifying reference gene primers. Some clones are missing from TCRdb's copy, which holds only in-frame ones; the method was immunoSEQ multiplex PCR. For V, J and clone size, that table is used; D and trimming come from the DNA. The sample has roughly 110,000 clones, over 70% seen once. Sequenced input: peripheral blood. This clonotype was obtained from a man aged 45-65 years with acute or convalescent COVID-19. This chain connects TRBV6-5 to TRBJ2-7, with 11 bases lining up with TRBD2. DNA for the CDR3: TGTGCCAGCAGAAGAACTAGCGGGGGTGCCTACGAGCAGTACTTC. Translated, it gives CASRRTSGGAYEQYF.